These T cell receptor beta chains were read from a single sample in a study of blood T cell repertoires in COVID-19. The data were produced by immunoSEQ multiplex PCR, yet TCRdb's version contains in-frame clones alone and is incomplete. The table has around 100,000 clones, approximately 80% seen once. Source material: peripheral blood. Receptor source: a human donor in a cohort sampled during active or convalescent COVID-19. CDR3s include the opening cysteine and the closing phenylalanine or tryptophan. A D gene is named only where the DNA matches it firmly. Rows give clone size only sometimes, using once, few, many, or a class for an expanded clone.

clone_size: -
d_call: -
j_call: TRBJ2-1
v_call: TRBV7-9
cdr3_aa: CASSYRVSGGINNEQFF
cdr3_nt: TGTGCCAGCAGCTACCGAGTCTCAGGGGGGATCAACAATGAGCAGTTCTTC

clone_size: -
d_call: TRBD2
j_call: TRBJ2-7
v_call: TRBV11-2
cdr3_aa: CASRFLAGGPYEQYF
cdr3_nt: TGTGCCAGCAGATTCCTGGCGGGGGGGCCTTACGAGCAGTACTTC

clone_size: -
d_call: TRBD1
j_call: TRBJ1-3
v_call: TRBV19
cdr3_aa: CASSEDRGSGNTIYF
cdr3_nt: TGTGCCAGTAGCGAAGACAGGGGCTCTGGAAACACCATATATTTT

clone_size: -
d_call: TRBD1
j_call: TRBJ2-7
v_call: TRBV5-1
cdr3_aa: CASSLASRVTGVSEQYF
cdr3_nt: TGCGCCAGCAGCTTGGCCAGCAGAGTGACAGGGGTGTCCGAGCAGTACTTC

clone_size: -
d_call: -
j_call: TRBJ1-4
v_call: TRBV5-1
cdr3_aa: CASQPGQGGNEKLFF
cdr3_nt: TGCGCCAGCCAGCCGGGGCAAGGGGGTAATGAAAAACTGTTTTTT

clone_size: -
d_call: -
j_call: TRBJ1-1
v_call: TRBV7-9
cdr3_aa: CASSPRWDSTEAFF
cdr3_nt: TGTGCCAGCAGCCCTAGATGGGACTCGACTGAAGCTTTCTTT

clone_size: -
d_call: TRBD1
j_call: TRBJ2-2
v_call: TRBV5-5
cdr3_aa: CASRLQGTGVTGELFF
cdr3_nt: TGTGCCAGCAGGCTTCAGGGGACAGGGGTTACCGGGGAGCTGTTTTTT

clone_size: -
d_call: TRBD1
j_call: TRBJ2-3
v_call: TRBV11-2
cdr3_aa: CASSQNRGTDTQYF
cdr3_nt: TGTGCCAGCAGTCAAAACAGGGGAACAGATACGCAGTATTTT

clone_size: few
d_call: -
j_call: TRBJ1-3
v_call: TRBV3-1/TRBV3-2
cdr3_aa: CASSREGRGNTIYF
cdr3_nt: TGTGCCAGCAGCCGGGAAGGGAGGGGAAACACCATATATTTT

clone_size: -
d_call: -
j_call: TRBJ1-5
v_call: TRBV19
cdr3_aa: CASKEGYGNQPQHF
cdr3_nt: TGTGCCAGTAAGGAGGGGTATGGGAATCAGCCCCAGCATTTT

clone_size: -
d_call: TRBD1
j_call: TRBJ1-5
v_call: TRBV7-2
cdr3_aa: CASSSGTGPEPQHF
cdr3_nt: TGTGCCAGCAGCTCTGGGACAGGGCCCGAGCCCCAGCATTTT

clone_size: once
d_call: -
j_call: TRBJ1-2
v_call: TRBV18
cdr3_aa: CASSPPSVTNGYTF
cdr3_nt: TGTGCCAGCTCACCACCGTCCGTGACAAATGGCTACACCTTC

clone_size: -
d_call: TRBD1
j_call: TRBJ1-5
v_call: TRBV10-3
cdr3_aa: CAISAQGAGQPQHF
cdr3_nt: TGTGCCATCAGTGCCCAGGGGGCCGGTCAGCCCCAGCATTTT

clone_size: -
d_call: -
j_call: TRBJ1-1
v_call: TRBV5-1
cdr3_aa: CASSLGRGESTEAFF
cdr3_nt: TGCGCCAGCAGCTTGGGTCGGGGGGAGTCCACTGAAGCTTTCTTT

clone_size: -
d_call: TRBD1
j_call: TRBJ2-7
v_call: TRBV7-9
cdr3_aa: CASGQGRYEQYF
cdr3_nt: TGTGCCAGTGGACAGGGCAGGTACGAGCAGTACTTC

clone_size: -
d_call: TRBD1
j_call: TRBJ2-7
v_call: TRBV7-3
cdr3_aa: CASSAGQGVDEQYF
cdr3_nt: TGTGCCAGCAGCGCGGGACAGGGCGTCGACGAGCAGTACTTC

clone_size: -
d_call: -
j_call: TRBJ2-7
v_call: TRBV5-5
cdr3_aa: CASDLGEDTYEQYF
cdr3_nt: TGTGCCAGCGACCTAGGGGAGGACACCTACGAGCAGTACTTC

clone_size: few
d_call: TRBD1
j_call: TRBJ1-1
v_call: TRBV7-9
cdr3_aa: CASSFTTGGAEAFF
cdr3_nt: TGTGCCAGCAGCTTTACTACAGGGGGCGCTGAAGCTTTCTTT

clone_size: -
d_call: -
j_call: TRBJ1-2
v_call: TRBV25-1
cdr3_aa: CASSPPGGGYTF
cdr3_nt: TGTGCCAGCAGTCCACCGGGGGGTGGCTACACCTTC

clone_size: -
d_call: TRBD2
j_call: TRBJ2-2
v_call: TRBV3-1/TRBV3-2
cdr3_aa: CASSPVAGRNTGELFF
cdr3_nt: TGTGCCAGCAGCCCTGTAGCGGGGAGAAACACCGGGGAGCTGTTTTTT

clone_size: -
d_call: -
j_call: TRBJ1-1
v_call: TRBV15
cdr3_aa: CATSRDMTGAEAFF
cdr3_nt: TGTGCCACCAGCAGAGATATGACAGGAGCTGAAGCTTTCTTT

clone_size: once
d_call: -
j_call: TRBJ2-7
v_call: TRBV18
cdr3_aa: CASSPPGAGANYEQYF
cdr3_nt: TGTGCCAGCTCACCGCCGGGTGCGGGGGCGAACTACGAGCAGTACTTC

clone_size: -
d_call: -
j_call: TRBJ2-1
v_call: TRBV7-3
cdr3_aa: CASSPQGYNEQFF
cdr3_nt: TGTGCCAGCAGCCCACAGGGATACAATGAGCAGTTCTTC

clone_size: -
d_call: -
j_call: TRBJ2-6
v_call: TRBV11-3
cdr3_aa: CASSRIQSSGANVLTF
cdr3_nt: TGTGCCAGCAGCCGCATACAGAGCTCTGGGGCCAACGTCCTGACTTTC

clone_size: -
d_call: TRBD1
j_call: TRBJ2-7
v_call: TRBV6-5
cdr3_aa: CASSLQGAVYEQYF
cdr3_nt: TGTGCCAGCAGTCTACAGGGGGCCGTCTACGAGCAGTACTTC

clone_size: -
d_call: -
j_call: TRBJ1-5
v_call: TRBV6-1
cdr3_aa: CASRRGGGNQPQHF
cdr3_nt: TGTGCCAGTCGCAGGGGTGGTGGCAATCAGCCCCAGCATTTT

clone_size: once
d_call: TRBD1
j_call: TRBJ2-1
v_call: TRBV24-1
cdr3_aa: CATSDPGQGANNEQFF
cdr3_nt: TGTGCCACCAGTGATCCGGGACAGGGGGCGAACAATGAGCAGTTCTTC

clone_size: -
d_call: -
j_call: TRBJ1-1
v_call: TRBV5-1
cdr3_aa: CASSFRVNTEAFF
cdr3_nt: TGCGCCAGCAGCTTCAGGGTGAACACTGAAGCTTTCTTT

clone_size: -
d_call: TRBD1
j_call: TRBJ2-5
v_call: TRBV19
cdr3_aa: CASSTGRGRMKTQYF
cdr3_nt: TGTGCCAGTAGTACCGGCAGGGGGCGTATGAAGACCCAGTACTTC

clone_size: -
d_call: -
j_call: TRBJ1-3
v_call: TRBV4-2
cdr3_aa: CASSQDQYGSGNTIYF
cdr3_nt: TGTGCCAGCAGCCAAGATCAGTATGGCTCTGGAAACACCATATATTTT

clone_size: -
d_call: -
j_call: TRBJ2-1
v_call: TRBV19
cdr3_aa: CASSPWGLAKEQFF
cdr3_nt: TGTGCCAGTAGCCCATGGGGTCTAGCAAAAGAGCAGTTCTTC

clone_size: -
d_call: -
j_call: TRBJ2-7
v_call: TRBV23-1
cdr3_aa: CASRGPTYEQYF
cdr3_nt: TGCGCCAGCCGCGGCCCTACCTACGAGCAGTACTTC

clone_size: -
d_call: -
j_call: TRBJ2-3
v_call: TRBV2
cdr3_aa: CASSVVISTDTQYF
cdr3_nt: TGTGCCAGCAGTGTAGTGATCAGCACAGATACGCAGTATTTT

clone_size: -
d_call: TRBD1
j_call: TRBJ2-2
v_call: TRBV19
cdr3_aa: CASSSWTGPKEELFF
cdr3_nt: TGTGCCAGTAGTTCATGGACAGGGCCAAAGGAGGAGCTGTTTTTT

clone_size: -
d_call: -
j_call: TRBJ2-7
v_call: TRBV28
cdr3_aa: CASSWKAGRSSYEQYF
cdr3_nt: TGTGCCAGCAGTTGGAAGGCAGGGCGAAGCTCCTACGAGCAGTACTTC

clone_size: few
d_call: TRBD1
j_call: TRBJ1-4
v_call: TRBV2
cdr3_aa: CASSEDWGQYPVKLFF
cdr3_nt: TGTGCCAGCAGTGAGGACTGGGGACAGTACCCAGTAAAACTGTTTTTT

clone_size: -
d_call: -
j_call: TRBJ1-2
v_call: TRBV5-1
cdr3_aa: CASSGPGGRSNYGYTF
cdr3_nt: TGCGCCAGCAGCGGGCCAGGAGGGCGCTCCAACTATGGCTACACCTTC

clone_size: once
d_call: -
j_call: TRBJ2-1
v_call: TRBV4-3
cdr3_aa: CASSQGGLTEQFF
cdr3_nt: TGCGCCAGCAGCCAAGGGGGCCTGACGGAGCAGTTCTTC

clone_size: -
d_call: -
j_call: TRBJ1-4
v_call: TRBV11-3
cdr3_aa: CASSMTALNEKLFF
cdr3_nt: TGTGCCAGCAGCATGACAGCTTTAAATGAAAAACTGTTTTTT

clone_size: -
d_call: -
j_call: TRBJ1-4
v_call: TRBV5-1
cdr3_aa: CASSLRGEGEKLFF
cdr3_nt: TGCGCCAGCAGCTTACGGGGGGAAGGTGAAAAACTGTTTTTT

clone_size: -
d_call: -
j_call: TRBJ2-7
v_call: TRBV2
cdr3_aa: CASKRQPSSYEQYF
cdr3_nt: TGTGCCAGCAAGCGGCAGCCAAGCTCCTACGAGCAGTACTTC

clone_size: -
d_call: -
j_call: TRBJ1-3
v_call: TRBV12-3/TRBV12-4
cdr3_aa: CASRATVGNTIYF
cdr3_nt: TGTGCCAGCAGAGCCACCGTCGGGAACACCATATATTTT

clone_size: -
d_call: -
j_call: TRBJ2-2
v_call: TRBV9
cdr3_aa: CASRDTSHTGELFF
cdr3_nt: TGTGCCAGCAGGGATACTAGCCACACCGGGGAGCTGTTTTTT

clone_size: -
d_call: TRBD1
j_call: TRBJ1-5
v_call: TRBV28
cdr3_aa: CASSPTGEVNQPQHF
cdr3_nt: TGTGCCAGCAGTCCCACAGGGGAGGTAAATCAGCCCCAGCATTTT

clone_size: -
d_call: TRBD1
j_call: TRBJ1-1
v_call: TRBV18
cdr3_aa: CASSLGTGGNTEAFF
cdr3_nt: TGTGCCAGCTCACTCGGGACAGGGGGGAACACTGAAGCTTTCTTT

clone_size: once
d_call: -
j_call: TRBJ1-5
v_call: TRBV3-1/TRBV3-2
cdr3_aa: CASSQDMATTGQPQHF
cdr3_nt: TGTGCCAGCAGCCAAGATATGGCAACCACGGGGCAGCCCCAGCATTTT

clone_size: -
d_call: -
j_call: TRBJ1-5
v_call: TRBV7-3
cdr3_aa: CASSLMGGGNQPQHF
cdr3_nt: TGTGCCAGCAGCTTAATGGGAGGCGGCAATCAGCCCCAGCATTTT

clone_size: -
d_call: TRBD1
j_call: TRBJ2-2
v_call: TRBV4-1
cdr3_aa: CASSQRGTGGYYGTGELFF
cdr3_nt: TGCGCCAGCAGCCAGCGGGGGACAGGGGGCTATTATGGCACCGGGGAGCTGTTTTTT

clone_size: -
d_call: TRBD1
j_call: TRBJ1-1
v_call: TRBV5-1
cdr3_aa: CASSLVGQGNTEAFF
cdr3_nt: TGCGCCAGCAGCTTAGTCGGACAGGGTAACACTGAAGCTTTCTTT

clone_size: -
d_call: TRBD1
j_call: TRBJ2-7
v_call: TRBV6-6
cdr3_aa: CASSYSRTGSSYEQYF
cdr3_nt: TGTGCCAGCAGTTACTCCCGGACAGGTAGCTCCTACGAGCAGTACTTC

clone_size: -
d_call: -
j_call: TRBJ1-1
v_call: TRBV29-1
cdr3_aa: CSVEERGLTAFF
cdr3_nt: TGCAGCGTTGAAGAGAGGGGGTTGACGGCTTTCTTT

clone_size: -
d_call: -
j_call: TRBJ1-3
v_call: TRBV9
cdr3_aa: CASSVGGSSGNTIYF
cdr3_nt: TGTGCCAGCAGCGTAGGCGGGTCCTCTGGAAACACCATATATTTT

clone_size: few
d_call: -
j_call: TRBJ2-7
v_call: TRBV4-1
cdr3_aa: CASSQDAGPTYEQYF
cdr3_nt: TGCGCCAGCAGCCAAGATGCGGGCCCAACCTACGAGCAGTACTTC

clone_size: -
d_call: TRBD1
j_call: TRBJ1-5
v_call: TRBV6-2/TRBV6-3
cdr3_aa: CASSYGGTGGQPQHF
cdr3_nt: TGTGCCAGCAGTTACGGGGGGACAGGGGGTCAGCCCCAGCATTTT

clone_size: -
d_call: TRBD2
j_call: TRBJ2-7
v_call: TRBV7-6
cdr3_aa: CASSETSGGPYEQYF
cdr3_nt: TGTGCCAGCAGCGAGACTAGCGGGGGGCCCTACGAGCAGTACTTC

clone_size: -
d_call: -
j_call: TRBJ1-5
v_call: TRBV5-1
cdr3_aa: CASSLGGQSNQPQHF
cdr3_nt: TGCGCCAGCAGCTTGGGCGGGCAAAGCAATCAGCCCCAGCATTTT